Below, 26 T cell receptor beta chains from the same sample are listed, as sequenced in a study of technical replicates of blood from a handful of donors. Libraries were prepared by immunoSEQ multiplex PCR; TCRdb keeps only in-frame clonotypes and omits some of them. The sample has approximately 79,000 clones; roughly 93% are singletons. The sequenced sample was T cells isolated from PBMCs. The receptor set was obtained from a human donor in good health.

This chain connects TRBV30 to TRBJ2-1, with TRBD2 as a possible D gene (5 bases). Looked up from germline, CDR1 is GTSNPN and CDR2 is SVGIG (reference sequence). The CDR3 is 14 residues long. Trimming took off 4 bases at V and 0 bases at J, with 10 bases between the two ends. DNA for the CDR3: TGTGCCTGGACTAGCTCTTCCTCCTACAATGAGCAGTTCTTC. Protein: CAWTSSSSYNEQFF.

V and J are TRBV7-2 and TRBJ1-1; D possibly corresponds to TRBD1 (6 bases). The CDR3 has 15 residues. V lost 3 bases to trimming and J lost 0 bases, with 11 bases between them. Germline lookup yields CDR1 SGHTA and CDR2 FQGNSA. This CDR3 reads CASSLTGNMNTEAFF. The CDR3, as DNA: TGTGCCAGCAGCTTGACAGGCAACATGAACACTGAAGCTTTCTTT.

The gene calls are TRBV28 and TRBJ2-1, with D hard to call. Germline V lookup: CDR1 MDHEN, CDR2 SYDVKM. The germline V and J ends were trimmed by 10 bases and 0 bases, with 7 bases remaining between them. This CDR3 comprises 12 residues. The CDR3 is CATLFSYNEQFF. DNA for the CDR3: TGTGCCACCCTTTTCTCCTACAATGAGCAGTTCTTC.

Written as DNA, the CDR3 is TGCGCCAGCAGCCCCAGGGACAGGTCCTACTACGAGCAGTACTTC. Amino acid sequence: CASSPRDRSYYEQYF. This chain links TRBV4-1 with TRBJ2-7; TRBD1 matches at 8 bases. V lost 4 bases and J lost 3; bases outside the gene matches: 8. Germline loops: CDR1 MGHRA, CDR2 YSYEKL. The CDR3 length is 15 residues.

In DNA, the CDR3 is TGTGCCAGCAGCTTAGCCTTTAGTGGCGAGCAGTACTTC. Its protein is CASSLAFSGEQYF. The chain combines TRBV11-2 with TRBJ2-7; no definite D call. Germline CDR1 reads SGHAT; CDR2 reads FQNNGV. Trimming took off 1 base at V and 6 bases at J, with 10 bases between the two ends. The CDR3 extends over 13 amino acids.

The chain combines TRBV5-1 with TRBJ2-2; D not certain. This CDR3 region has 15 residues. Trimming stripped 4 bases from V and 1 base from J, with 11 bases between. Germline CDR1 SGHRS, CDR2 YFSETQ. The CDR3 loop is CASSLFRLNTGELFF. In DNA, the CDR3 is TGCGCCAGCAGCCTCTTTAGACTGAACACCGGGGAGCTGTTTTTT.

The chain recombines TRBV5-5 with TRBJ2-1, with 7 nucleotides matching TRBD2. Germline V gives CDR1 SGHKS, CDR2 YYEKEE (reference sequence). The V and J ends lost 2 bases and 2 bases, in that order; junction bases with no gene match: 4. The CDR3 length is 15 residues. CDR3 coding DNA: TGTGCCAGCAGCTTTGAGACTAGCCCCTACAATGAGCAGTTCTTC. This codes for CASSFETSPYNEQFF.

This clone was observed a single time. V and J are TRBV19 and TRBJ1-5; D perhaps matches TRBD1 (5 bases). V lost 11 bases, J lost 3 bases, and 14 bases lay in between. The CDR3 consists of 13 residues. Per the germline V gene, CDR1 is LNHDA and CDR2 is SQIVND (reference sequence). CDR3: CAATDSNNQPQHF. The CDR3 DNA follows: TGTGCCGCAACCGACAGTAACAATCAGCCCCAGCATTTT.

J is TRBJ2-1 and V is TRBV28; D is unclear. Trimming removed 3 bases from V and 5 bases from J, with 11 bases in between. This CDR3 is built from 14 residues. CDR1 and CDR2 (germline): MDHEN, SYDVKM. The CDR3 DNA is TGTGCCAGCAGTTTCCGAGAGTCCCACAATGAGCAGTTCTTC. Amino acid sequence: CASSFRESHNEQFF.

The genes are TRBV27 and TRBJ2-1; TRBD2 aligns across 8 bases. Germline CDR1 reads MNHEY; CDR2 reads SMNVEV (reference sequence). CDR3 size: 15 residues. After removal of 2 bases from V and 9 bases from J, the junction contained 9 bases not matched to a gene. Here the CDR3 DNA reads TGTGCCAGCAGTTTAAGGACTAGCTTCGGCGGTGAGCAGTTCTTC. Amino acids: CASSLRTSFGGEQFF.

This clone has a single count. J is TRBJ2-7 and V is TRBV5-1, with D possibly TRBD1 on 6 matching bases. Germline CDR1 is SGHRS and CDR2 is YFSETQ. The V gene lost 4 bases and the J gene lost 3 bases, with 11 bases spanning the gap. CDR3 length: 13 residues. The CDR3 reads CASSPLGGYEQYF. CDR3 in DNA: TGCGCCAGCAGCCCACTAGGGGGCTACGAGCAGTACTTC. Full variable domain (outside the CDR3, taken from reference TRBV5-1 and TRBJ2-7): KAGVTQTPRYLIKTRGQQVTLSCSPISGHRSVSWYQQTPGQGLQFLFEYFSETQRNKGNFPGRFSGRQFSNSRSEMNVSTLELGDSALYLCASSPLGGYEQYFGPGTRLTVT.

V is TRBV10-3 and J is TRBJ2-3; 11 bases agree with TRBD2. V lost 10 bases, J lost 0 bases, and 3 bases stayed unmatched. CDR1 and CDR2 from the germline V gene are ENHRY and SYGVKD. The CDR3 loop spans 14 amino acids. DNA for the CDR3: TGTGCCACTCGGACTAGCGGGAGCACAGATACGCAGTATTTT. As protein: CATRTSGSTDTQYF.

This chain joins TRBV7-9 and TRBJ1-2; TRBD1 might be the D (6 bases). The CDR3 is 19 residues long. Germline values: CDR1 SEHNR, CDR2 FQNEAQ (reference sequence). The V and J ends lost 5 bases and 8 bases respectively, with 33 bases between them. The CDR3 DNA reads TGTGCCAGCAGCGCCAAACAGGGTTCGTGGAAAAGTGGTGGGGAAGGCTACACCTTC. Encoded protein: CASSAKQGSWKSGGEGYTF. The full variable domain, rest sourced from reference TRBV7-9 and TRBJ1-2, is DTGVSQNPRHKITKRGQNVTFRCDPISEHNRLYWYRQTLGQGPEFLTYFQNEAQLEKSRLLSDRFSAERPKGSFSTLEIQRTEQGDSAMYLCASSAKQGSWKSGGEGYTFGSGTRLTVV.

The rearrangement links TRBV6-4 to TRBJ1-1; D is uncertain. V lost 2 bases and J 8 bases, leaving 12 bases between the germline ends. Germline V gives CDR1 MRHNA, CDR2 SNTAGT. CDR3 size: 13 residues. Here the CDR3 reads CASSDGGPSEAFF. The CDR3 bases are TGTGCCAGCAGTGACGGAGGACCCTCAGAAGCTTTCTTT.

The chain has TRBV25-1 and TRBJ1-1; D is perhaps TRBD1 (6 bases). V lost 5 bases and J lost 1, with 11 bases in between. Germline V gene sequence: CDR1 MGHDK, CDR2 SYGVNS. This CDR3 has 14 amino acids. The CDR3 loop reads CASSPAGENTEAFF. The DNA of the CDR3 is TGTGCCAGCAGTCCGGCAGGGGAGAACACTGAAGCTTTCTTT.

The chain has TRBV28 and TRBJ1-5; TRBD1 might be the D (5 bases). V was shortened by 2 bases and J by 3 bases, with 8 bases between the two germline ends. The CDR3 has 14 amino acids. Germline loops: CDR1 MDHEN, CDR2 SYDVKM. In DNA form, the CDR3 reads TGTGCCAGCAGTTTAGACAGAATCAATCAGCCCCAGCATTTT. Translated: CASSLDRINQPQHF.

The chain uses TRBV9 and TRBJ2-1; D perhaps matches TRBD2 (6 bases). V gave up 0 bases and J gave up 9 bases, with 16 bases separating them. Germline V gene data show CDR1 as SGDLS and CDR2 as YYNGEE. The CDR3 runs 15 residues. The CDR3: CASSVDGGPFSEQFF. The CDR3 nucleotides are TGTGCCAGCAGCGTAGATGGAGGGCCATTCTCTGAGCAGTTCTTC.

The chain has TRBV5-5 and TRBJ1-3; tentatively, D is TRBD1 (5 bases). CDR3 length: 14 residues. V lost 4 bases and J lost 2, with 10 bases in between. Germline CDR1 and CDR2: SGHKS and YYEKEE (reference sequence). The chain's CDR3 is CASSRGGTGNTIYF. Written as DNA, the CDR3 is TGTGCCAGCAGCCGGGGGGGGACTGGAAACACCATATATTTT.

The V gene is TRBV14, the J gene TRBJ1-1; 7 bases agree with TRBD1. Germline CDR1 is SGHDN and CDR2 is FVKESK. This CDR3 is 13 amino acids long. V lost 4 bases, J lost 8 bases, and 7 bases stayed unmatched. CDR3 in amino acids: CASSPKGDREAFF. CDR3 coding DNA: TGTGCCAGCAGCCCAAAAGGGGACAGAGAAGCTTTCTTT.

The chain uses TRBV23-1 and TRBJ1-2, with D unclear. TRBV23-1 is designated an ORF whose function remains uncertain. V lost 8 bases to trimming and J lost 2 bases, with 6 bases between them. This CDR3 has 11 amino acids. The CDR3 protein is CASAINYGYTF. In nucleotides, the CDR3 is TGCGCCAGCGCGATAAACTATGGCTACACCTTC.

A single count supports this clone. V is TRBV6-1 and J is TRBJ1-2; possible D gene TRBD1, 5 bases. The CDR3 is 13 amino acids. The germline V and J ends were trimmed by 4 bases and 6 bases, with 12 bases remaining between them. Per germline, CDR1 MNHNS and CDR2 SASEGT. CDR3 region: CASSVNRGDGYTF. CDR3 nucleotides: TGTGCCAGCAGTGTTAACCGGGGGGATGGCTACACCTTC.

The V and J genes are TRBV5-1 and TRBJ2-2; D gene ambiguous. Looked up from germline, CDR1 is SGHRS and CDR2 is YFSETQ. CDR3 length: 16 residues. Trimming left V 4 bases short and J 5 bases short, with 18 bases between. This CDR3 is CASSPRSTSPTGELFF. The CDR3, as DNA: TGCGCCAGCAGCCCACGGAGTACCTCCCCGACCGGGGAGCTGTTTTTT.

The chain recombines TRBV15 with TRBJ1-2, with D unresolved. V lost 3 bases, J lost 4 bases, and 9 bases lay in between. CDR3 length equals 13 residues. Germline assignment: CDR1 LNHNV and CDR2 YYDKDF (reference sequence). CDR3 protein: CATSSNEAYGYTF. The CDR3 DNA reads TGTGCCACCAGCAGTAACGAGGCCTATGGCTACACCTTC. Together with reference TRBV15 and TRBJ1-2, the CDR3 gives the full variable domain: DAMVIQNPRYQVTQFGKPVTLSCSQTLNHNVMYWYQQKSSQAPKLLFHYYDKDFNNEADTPDNFQSRRPNTSFCFLDIRSPGLGDTAMYLCATSSNEAYGYTFGSGTRLTVV.

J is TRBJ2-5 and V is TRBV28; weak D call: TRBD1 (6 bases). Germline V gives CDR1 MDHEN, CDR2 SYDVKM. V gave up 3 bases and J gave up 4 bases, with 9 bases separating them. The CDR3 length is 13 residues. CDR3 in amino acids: CASSFQGRETQYF. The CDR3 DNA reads TGTGCCAGCAGTTTCCAGGGGAGAGAGACCCAGTACTTC. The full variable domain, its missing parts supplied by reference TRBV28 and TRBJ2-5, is DVKVTQSSRYLVKRTGEKVFLECVQDMDHENMFWYRQDPGLGLRLIYFSYDVKMKEKGDIPEGYSVSREKKERFSLILESASTNQTSMYLCASSFQGRETQYFGPGTRLLVL.

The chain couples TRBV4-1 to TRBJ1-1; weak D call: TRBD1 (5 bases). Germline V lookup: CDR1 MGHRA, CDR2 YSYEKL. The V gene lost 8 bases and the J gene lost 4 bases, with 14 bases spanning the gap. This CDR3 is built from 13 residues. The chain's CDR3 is CASRSGWGTEAFF. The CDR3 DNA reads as TGCGCCAGCCGCTCAGGGTGGGGCACTGAAGCTTTCTTT.

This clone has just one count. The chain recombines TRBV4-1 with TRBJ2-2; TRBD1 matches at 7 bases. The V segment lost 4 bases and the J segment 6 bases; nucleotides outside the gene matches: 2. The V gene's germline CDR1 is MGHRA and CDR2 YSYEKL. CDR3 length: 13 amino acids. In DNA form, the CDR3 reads TGCGCCAGCAGCCCGACAGGGCCCGGGGAGCTGTTTTTT. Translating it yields CASSPTGPGELFF.